This T cell receptor (beta chain) appears in the sequencing data of a study of OX40 agonist ivuxolimab in advanced cancers. In the study overall: Treatment of patients was with ivuxolimab, an agonistic anti-OX40 (CD134) antibody.

Sequenced by immunoSEQ multiplex PCR; TCRdb stores in-frame clones only, minus some. The table includes approximately 76,000 clones, roughly nine tenths detected once. V was shortened by 1 base and J by 3 bases, with 7 bases between the two germline ends. Germline CDR1 and CDR2: MGHRA and YSYEKL. The CDR3 extends over 13 amino acids. Systemic immunosuppression or autoimmune disease history was grounds to exclude patients. Source: CD4+ or CD8+ T cells sorted from blood, taken in a trial of the OX40 agonist ivuxolimab. The chain couples TRBV4-1 to TRBJ2-7; D gene unclear. The receptor was isolated from an adult with an advanced solid tumor such as melanoma, head and neck, liver or kidney cancer. In nucleotides, the CDR3 is TGCGCCAGCAGCCAAGTTCTCTACTACGAGCAGTACTTC. This encodes CASSQVLYYEQYF.